This T cell receptor (beta chain) was obtained from a study of regulatory T cells in long-lasting Graves disease. Arm-PCR of CDR3 regions and iRepertoire HTBI primers were used to build TCR beta libraries. A single record per CDR3 protein comes from TCRdb applying MiXCR to the multiplex PCR reads. The sample has 510,000 or so distinct CDR3 sequences, 12% seen once. The V and J ends lost 5 bases and 10 bases respectively, with 23 bases between them. Germline loops: CDR1 SQVTM, CDR2 ANQGSEA. This CDR3 spans 14 amino acids. At least ten counts were recorded for this clonotype. Stated time point: newly diagnosed GD, antithyroid drugs for less than 3 months. RNA isolated from PBMCs was used to make the TCR library. About 8.8 milliliters of peripheral blood were drawn into EDTA tubes. The sample was also linked to a second study, of T cells in Graves' hyperthyroidism and ophthalmopathy.

This clonotype was obtained from a woman in her twenties or thirties with Graves disease. This specimen was peripheral blood mononuclear cells (PBMCs), taken at new diagnosis, from a patient treated with antithyroid drugs. The chain uses TRBV29-1 and TRBJ2-5; D possibly uses TRBD1 or TRBD2 (5 bases each). The CDR3 DNA reads as TGCAGCGTTTCATCCCGGGACCGGTGGGTTGACCAGTACTTC. It is translated as CSVSSRDRWVDQYF.